This T cell receptor (beta chain) was identified in a study of shared clonotypes between healthy human individuals. Terminally differentiated effector memory CD45RA+ cells were left out of the naive CD8 fraction, which was CD45RO-negative and positively selected for CCR7. The CDR3 consists of 13 residues. Trimming removed 4 bases at V and 1 base at J, with 8 bases between. Germline V CDR1 and CDR2: SGHNT, YYREEE (reference sequence). Profiling relied on immunoSEQ multiplex PCR, and the TCRdb table lists in-frame clones only, not all of them. The sample includes about 2 million clones, roughly 95% of them seen just once.

The receptor's source is a man younger than 35 in good health. Sequencing input: naive CD8+ T cells sorted from blood. V gene TRBV5-4 combines with J gene TRBJ2-5; weak D call: TRBD1 (5 bases). CDR3 sequence (DNA): TGTGCCAGCAGCCACGACAGCCAAGAGACCCAGTACTTC. Encoded protein: CASSHDSQETQYF.